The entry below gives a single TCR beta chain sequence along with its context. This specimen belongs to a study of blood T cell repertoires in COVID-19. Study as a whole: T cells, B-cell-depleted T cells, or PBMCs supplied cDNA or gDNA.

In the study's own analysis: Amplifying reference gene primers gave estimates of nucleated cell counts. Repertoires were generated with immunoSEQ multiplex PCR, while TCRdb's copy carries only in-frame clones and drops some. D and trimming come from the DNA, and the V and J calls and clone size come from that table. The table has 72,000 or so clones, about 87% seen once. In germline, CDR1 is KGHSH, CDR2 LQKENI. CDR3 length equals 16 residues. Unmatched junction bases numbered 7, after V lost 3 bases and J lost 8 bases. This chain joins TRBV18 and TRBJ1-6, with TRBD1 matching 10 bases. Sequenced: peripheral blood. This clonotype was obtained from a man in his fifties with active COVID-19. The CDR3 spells CASSPRQGAEDSPLHF. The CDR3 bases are TGTGCCAGCTCACCGAGACAGGGGGCTGAGGATTCACCCCTCCACTTT. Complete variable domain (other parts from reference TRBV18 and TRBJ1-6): NAGVMQNPRHLVRRRGQEARLRCSPMKGHSHVYWYRQLPEEGLKFMVYLQKENIIDESGMPKERFSAEFPKEGPSILRIQQVVRGDSAAYFCASSPRQGAEDSPLHFGNGTRLTVT.